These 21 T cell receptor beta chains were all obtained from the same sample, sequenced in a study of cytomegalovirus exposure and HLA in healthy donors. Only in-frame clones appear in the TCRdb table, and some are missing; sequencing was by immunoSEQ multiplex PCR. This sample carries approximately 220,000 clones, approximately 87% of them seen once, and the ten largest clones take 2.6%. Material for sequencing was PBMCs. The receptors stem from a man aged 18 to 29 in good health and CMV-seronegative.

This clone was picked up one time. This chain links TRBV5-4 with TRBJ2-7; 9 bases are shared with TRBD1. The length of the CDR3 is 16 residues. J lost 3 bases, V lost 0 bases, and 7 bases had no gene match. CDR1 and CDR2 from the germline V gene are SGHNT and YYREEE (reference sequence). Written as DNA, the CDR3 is TGTGCCAGCAGCTTGGGGACAGGGGTGAGGCGCTACGAGCAGTACTTC. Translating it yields CASSLGTGVRRYEQYF.

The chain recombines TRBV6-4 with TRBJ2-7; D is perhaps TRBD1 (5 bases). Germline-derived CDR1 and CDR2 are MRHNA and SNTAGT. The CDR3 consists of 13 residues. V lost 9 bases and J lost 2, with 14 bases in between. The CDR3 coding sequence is TGTGCCAGAACCGAGACAGCCACCTACGAGCAGTACTTC. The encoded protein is CARTETATYEQYF.

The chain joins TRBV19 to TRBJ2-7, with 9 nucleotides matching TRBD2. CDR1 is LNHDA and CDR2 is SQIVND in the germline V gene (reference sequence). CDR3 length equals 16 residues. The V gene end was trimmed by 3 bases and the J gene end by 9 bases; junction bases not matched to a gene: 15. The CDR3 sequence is CASSMDHSGRQNWQYF. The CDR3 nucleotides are TGTGCCAGTAGTATGGACCATAGCGGGAGACAGAATTGGCAGTACTTC.

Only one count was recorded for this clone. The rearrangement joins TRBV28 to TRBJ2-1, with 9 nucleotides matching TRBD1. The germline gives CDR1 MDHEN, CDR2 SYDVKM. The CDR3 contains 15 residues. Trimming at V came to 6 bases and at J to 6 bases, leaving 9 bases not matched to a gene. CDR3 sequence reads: CASSPDRGLLNEQFF. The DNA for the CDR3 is TGTGCCAGCAGCCCGGACAGGGGCCTCCTCAATGAGCAGTTCTTC.

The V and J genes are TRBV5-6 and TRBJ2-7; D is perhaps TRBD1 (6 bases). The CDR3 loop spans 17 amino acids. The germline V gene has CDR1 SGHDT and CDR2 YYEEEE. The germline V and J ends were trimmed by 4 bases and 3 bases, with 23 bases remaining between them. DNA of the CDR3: TGTGCCAGCAGCGGAACAGGGAACCGAGCCGGAAGCTACGAGCAGTACTTC. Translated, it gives CASSGTGNRAGSYEQYF.

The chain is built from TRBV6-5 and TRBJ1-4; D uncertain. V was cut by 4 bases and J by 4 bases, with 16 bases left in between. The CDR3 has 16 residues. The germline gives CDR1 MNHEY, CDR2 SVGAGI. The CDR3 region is CASSFLGEVLNEKLFF. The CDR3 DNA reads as TGTGCCAGCAGTTTCCTGGGAGAGGTACTTAATGAAAAACTGTTTTTT.

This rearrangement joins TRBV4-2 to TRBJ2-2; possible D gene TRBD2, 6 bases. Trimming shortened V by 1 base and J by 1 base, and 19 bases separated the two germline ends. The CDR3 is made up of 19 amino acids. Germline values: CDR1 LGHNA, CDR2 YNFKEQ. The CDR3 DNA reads TGTGCCAGCAGCCAAGCCCGGACTACCTTGATTAAGAACACCGGGGAGCTGTTTTTT. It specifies CASSQARTTLIKNTGELFF.

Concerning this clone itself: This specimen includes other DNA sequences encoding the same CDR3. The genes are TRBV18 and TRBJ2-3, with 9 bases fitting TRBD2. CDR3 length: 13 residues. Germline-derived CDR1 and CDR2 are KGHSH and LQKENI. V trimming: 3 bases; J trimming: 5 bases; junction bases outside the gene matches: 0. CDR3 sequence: CASSPTSGDTQYF. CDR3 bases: TGTGCCAGCTCACCGACTAGCGGAGATACGCAGTATTTT.

The chain's CDR3 is CASSVLPGGFYGYTF. For the CDR3, the DNA is TGCGCCAGCAGCGTTTTGCCAGGGGGTTTTTATGGCTACACCTTC. The chain has TRBV4-1 and TRBJ1-2, with 7 positions matching TRBD1. CDR3 length: 15 residues. The germline CDR1 and CDR2 sequences are MGHRA and YSYEKL. Trimming took 5 bases from V and 5 from J; bases not matched to a gene: 11.

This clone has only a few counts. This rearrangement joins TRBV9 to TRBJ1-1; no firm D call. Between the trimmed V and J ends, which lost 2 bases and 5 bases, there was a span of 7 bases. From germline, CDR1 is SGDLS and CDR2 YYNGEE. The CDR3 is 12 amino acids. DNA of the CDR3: TGTGCCAGCAGCGTCGGGGAGACTGAAGCTTTCTTT. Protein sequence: CASSVGETEAFF.

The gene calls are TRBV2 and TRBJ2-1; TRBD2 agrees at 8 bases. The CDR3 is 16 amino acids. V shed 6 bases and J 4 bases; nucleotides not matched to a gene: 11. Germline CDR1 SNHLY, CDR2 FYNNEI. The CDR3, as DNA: TGTGCCAGCAGCGGCAGCCGGGGGGGAAGGTACAATGAGCAGTTCTTC. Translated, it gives CASSGSRGGRYNEQFF.

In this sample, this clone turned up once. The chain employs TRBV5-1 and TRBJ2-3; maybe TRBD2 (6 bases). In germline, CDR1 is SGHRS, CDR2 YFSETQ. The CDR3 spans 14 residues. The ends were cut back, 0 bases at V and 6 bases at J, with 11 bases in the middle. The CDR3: CASSLVGGADTQYF. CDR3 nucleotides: TGCGCCAGCAGCTTGGTGGGGGGTGCCGATACGCAGTATTTT. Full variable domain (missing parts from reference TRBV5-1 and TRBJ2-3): KAGVTQTPRYLIKTRGQQVTLSCSPISGHRSVSWYQQTPGQGLQFLFEYFSETQRNKGNFPGRFSGRQFSNSRSEMNVSTLELGDSALYLCASSLVGGADTQYFGPGTRLTVL.

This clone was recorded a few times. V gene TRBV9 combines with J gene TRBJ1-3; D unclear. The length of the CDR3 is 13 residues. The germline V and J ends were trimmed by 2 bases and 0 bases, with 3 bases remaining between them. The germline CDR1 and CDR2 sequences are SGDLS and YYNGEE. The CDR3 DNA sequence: TGTGCCAGCAGCGTGAGCTCTGGAAACACCATATATTTT. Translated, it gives CASSVSSGNTIYF.

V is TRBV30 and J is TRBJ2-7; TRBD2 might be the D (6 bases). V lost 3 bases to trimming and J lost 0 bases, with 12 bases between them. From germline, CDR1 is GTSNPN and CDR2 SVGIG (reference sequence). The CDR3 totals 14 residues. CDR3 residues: CAWRLAVSSYEQYF. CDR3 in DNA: TGTGCCTGGAGGTTAGCGGTGAGCTCCTACGAGCAGTACTTC.

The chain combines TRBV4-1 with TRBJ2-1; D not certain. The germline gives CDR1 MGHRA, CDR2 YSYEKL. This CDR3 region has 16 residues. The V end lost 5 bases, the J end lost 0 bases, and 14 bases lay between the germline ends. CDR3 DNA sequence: TGCGCCAGCAGCGCACTTACCCGGAGCTCCTACAATGAGCAGTTCTTC. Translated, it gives CASSALTRSSYNEQFF.

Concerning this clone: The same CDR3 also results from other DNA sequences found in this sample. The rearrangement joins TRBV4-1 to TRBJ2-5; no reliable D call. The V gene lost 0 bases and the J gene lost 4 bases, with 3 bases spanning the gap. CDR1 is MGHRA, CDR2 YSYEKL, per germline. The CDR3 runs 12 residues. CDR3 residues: CASSQDRETQYF. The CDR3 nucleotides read TGCGCCAGCAGCCAAGATCGAGAGACCCAGTACTTC.

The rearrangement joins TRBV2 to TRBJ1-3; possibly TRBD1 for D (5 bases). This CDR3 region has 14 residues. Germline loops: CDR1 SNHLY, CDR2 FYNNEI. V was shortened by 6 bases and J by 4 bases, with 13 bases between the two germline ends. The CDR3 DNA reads TGTGCCAGCAGGGACCGGGGGTCAGGAAACACCATATATTTT. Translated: CASRDRGSGNTIYF. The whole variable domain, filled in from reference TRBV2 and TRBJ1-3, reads EPEVTQTPSHQVTQMGQEVILRCVPISNHLYFYWYRQILGQKVEFLVSFYNNEISEKSEIFDDQFSVERPDGSNFTLKIRSTKLEDSAMYFCASRDRGSGNTIYFGEGSWLTVV.

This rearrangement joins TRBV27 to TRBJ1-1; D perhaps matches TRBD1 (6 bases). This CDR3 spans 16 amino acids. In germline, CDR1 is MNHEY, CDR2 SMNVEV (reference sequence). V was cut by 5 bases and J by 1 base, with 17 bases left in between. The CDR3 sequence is CASSPGTRGANTEAFF. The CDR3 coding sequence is TGTGCCAGCAGTCCCGGGACCCGGGGGGCGAACACTGAAGCTTTCTTT.

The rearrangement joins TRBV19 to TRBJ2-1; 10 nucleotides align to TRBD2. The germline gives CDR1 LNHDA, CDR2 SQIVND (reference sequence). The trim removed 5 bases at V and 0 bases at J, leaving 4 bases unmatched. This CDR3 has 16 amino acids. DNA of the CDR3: TGTGCCAGTAGTCTTCTAGCGGGAGCCTCCTACAATGAGCAGTTCTTC. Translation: CASSLLAGASYNEQFF.

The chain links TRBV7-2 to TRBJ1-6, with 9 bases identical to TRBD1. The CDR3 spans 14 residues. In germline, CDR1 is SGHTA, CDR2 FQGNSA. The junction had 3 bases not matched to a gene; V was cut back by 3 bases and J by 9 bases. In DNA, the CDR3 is TGTGCCAGCAGCTTTAGACAGGGGGGTTCACCCCTCCACTTT. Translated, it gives CASSFRQGGSPLHF.

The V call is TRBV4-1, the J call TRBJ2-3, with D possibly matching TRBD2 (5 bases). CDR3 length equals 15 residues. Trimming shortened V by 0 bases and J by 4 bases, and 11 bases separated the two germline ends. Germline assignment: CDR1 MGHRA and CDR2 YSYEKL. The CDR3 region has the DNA TGCGCCAGCAGCCAAGAAGGTCTAGCACCAGATACGCAGTATTTT. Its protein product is CASSQEGLAPDTQYF.